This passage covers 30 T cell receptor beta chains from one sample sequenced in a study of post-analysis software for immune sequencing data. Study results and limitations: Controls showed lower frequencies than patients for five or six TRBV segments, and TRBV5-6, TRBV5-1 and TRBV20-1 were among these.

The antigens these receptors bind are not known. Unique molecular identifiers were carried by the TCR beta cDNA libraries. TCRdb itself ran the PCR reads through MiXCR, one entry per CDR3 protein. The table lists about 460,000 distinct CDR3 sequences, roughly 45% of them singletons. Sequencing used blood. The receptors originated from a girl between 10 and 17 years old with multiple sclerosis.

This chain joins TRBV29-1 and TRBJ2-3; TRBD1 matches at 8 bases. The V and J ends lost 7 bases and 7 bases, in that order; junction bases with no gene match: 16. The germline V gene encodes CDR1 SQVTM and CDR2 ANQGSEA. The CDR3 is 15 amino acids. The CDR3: CSGKQGVEAGHTQYF. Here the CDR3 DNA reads TGCAGCGGAAAACAGGGGGTGGAAGCAGGTCATACGCAGTATTTT.

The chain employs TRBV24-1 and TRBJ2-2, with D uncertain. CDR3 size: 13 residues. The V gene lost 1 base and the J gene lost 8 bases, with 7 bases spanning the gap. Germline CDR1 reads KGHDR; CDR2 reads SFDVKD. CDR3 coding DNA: TGTGCCACCAGTGATTTAAGACATGGGGAGCTGTTTTTT. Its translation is CATSDLRHGELFF.

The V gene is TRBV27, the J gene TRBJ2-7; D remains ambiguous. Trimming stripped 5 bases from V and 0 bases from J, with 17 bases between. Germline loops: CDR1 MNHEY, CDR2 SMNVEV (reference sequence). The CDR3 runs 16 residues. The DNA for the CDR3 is TGTGCCAGCAGTGAAATTAGAGATATGAGCTCCTACGAGCAGTACTTC. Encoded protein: CASSEIRDMSSYEQYF.

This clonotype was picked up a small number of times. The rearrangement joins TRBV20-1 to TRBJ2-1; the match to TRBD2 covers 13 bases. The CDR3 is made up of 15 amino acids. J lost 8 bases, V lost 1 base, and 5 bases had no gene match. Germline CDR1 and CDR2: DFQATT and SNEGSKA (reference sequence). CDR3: CSARGLAGGGDEQFF. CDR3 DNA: TGCAGTGCTAGAGGACTAGCGGGAGGAGGGGATGAGCAGTTCTTC.

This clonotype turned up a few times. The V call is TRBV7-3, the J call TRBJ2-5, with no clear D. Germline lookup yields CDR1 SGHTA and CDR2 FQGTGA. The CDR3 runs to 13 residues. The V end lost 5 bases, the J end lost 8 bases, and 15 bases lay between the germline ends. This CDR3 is CASSTLPGYTQYF. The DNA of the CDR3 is TGTGCCAGCAGCACCCTCCCTGGGTATACCCAGTACTTC.

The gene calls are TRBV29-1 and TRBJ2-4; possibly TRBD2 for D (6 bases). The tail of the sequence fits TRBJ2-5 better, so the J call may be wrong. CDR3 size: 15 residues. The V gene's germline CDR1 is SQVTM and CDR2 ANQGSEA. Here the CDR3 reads CSVDGRAGFKETQYF. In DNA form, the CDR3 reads TGCAGCGTTGACGGGCGAGCGGGTTTCAAAGAGACCCAGTACTTC.

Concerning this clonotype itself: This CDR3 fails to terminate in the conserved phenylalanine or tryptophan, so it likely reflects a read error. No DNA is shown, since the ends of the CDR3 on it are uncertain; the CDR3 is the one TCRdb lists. This CDR3 is CASSRQGT. V usage is TRBV4-3 and J usage is TRBJ1-3; the table's D call, TRBD1, has no DNA check behind it. The V gene's germline CDR1 is LGHNA and CDR2 YSLEER. The CDR3 is 8 residues long, counting both termini.

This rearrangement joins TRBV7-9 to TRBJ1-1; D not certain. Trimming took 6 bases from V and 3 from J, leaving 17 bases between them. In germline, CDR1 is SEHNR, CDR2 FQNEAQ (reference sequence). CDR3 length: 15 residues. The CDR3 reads CASSPTGERYTEAFF. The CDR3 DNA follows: TGTGCCAGCAGTCCGACCGGGGAGCGGTACACTGAAGCTTTCTTT.

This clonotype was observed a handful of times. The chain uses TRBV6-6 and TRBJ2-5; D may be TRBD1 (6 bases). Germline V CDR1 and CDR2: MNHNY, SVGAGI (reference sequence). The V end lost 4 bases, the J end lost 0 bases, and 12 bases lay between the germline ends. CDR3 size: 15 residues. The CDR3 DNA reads TGTGCCAGCAGTTTTGGAAGGGGGTACCAAGAGACCCAGTACTTC. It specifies CASSFGRGYQETQYF.

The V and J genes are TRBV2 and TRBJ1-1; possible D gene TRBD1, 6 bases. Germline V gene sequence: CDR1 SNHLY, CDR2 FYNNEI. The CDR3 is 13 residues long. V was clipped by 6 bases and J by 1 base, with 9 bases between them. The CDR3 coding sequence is TGTGCCAGCAGGGCGGACAGGAACACTGAAGCTTTCTTT. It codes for CASRADRNTEAFF.

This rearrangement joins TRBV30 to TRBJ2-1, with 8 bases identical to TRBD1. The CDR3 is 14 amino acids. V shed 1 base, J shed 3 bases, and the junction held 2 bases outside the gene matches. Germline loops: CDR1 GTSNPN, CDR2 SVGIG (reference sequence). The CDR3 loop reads CAWSGTGYYNEQFF. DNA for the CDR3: TGTGCCTGGAGTGGGACAGGGTACTACAATGAGCAGTTCTTC.

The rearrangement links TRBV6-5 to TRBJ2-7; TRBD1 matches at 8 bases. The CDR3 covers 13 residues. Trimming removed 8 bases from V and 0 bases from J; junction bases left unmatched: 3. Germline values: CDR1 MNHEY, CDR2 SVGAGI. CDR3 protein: CASSQGDSYEQYF. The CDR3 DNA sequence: TGTGCCAGCTCACAGGGGGACTCCTACGAGCAGTACTTC.

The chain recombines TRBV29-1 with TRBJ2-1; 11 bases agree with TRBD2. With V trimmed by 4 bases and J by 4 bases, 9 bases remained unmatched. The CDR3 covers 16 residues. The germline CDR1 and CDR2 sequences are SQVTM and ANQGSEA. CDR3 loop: CSVGGGPSGRYNEQFF. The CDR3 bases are TGCAGCGTTGGGGGTGGTCCTAGCGGGAGGTACAATGAGCAGTTCTTC.

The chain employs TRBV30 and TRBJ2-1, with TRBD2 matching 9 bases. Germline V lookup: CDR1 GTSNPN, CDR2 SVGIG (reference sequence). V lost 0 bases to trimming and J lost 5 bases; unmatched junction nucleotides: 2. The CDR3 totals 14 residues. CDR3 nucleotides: TGTGCCTGGAGTGTACCTAGCGGGGACAATGAGCAGTTCTTC. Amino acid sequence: CAWSVPSGDNEQFF.

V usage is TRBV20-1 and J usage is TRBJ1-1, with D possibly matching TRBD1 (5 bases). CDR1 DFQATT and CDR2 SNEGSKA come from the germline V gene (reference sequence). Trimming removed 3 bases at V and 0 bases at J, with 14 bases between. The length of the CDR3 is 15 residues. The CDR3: CSASLGAGVNTEAFF. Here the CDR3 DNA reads TGCAGTGCTAGCCTGGGTGCGGGGGTGAACACTGAAGCTTTCTTT.

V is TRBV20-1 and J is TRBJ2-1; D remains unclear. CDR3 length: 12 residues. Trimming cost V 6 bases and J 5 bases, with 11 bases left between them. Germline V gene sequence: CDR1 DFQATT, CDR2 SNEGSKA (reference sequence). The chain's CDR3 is CSASLPHNEQFF. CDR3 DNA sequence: TGCAGTGCCAGCCTTCCCCACAATGAGCAGTTCTTC.

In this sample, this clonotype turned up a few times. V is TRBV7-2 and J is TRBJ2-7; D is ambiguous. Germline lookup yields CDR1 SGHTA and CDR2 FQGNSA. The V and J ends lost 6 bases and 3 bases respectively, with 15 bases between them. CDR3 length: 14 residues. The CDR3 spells CASSPPAVGYEQYF. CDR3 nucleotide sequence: TGTGCCAGCAGTCCCCCCGCGGTAGGCTACGAGCAGTACTTC.

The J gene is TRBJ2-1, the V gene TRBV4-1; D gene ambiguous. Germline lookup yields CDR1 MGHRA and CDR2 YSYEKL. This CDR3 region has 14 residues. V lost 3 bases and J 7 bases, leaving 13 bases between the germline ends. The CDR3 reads CASSHVSVGNEQFF. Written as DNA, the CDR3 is TGCGCCAGCAGCCATGTGAGTGTGGGGAATGAGCAGTTCTTC.

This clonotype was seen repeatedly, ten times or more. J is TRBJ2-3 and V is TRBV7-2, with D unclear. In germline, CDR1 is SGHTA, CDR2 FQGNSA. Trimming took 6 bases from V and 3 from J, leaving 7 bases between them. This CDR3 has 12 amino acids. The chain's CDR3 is CASSISTDTQYF. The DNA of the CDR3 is TGTGCCAGCAGTATAAGTACAGATACGCAGTATTTT.

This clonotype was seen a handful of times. CDR3 protein: CASSWPNGGEGADTQYF. CDR3 bases: TGTGCCAGCAGCTGGCCTAATGGGGGGGAAGGAGCAGATACGCAGTATTTT. The V call is TRBV7-2, the J call TRBJ2-3, with 7 bases fitting TRBD2. The V and J ends lost 4 bases and 4 bases, in that order; junction bases with no gene match: 14. CDR1 and CDR2 from the germline V gene are SGHTA and FQGNSA. The CDR3 consists of 17 residues.

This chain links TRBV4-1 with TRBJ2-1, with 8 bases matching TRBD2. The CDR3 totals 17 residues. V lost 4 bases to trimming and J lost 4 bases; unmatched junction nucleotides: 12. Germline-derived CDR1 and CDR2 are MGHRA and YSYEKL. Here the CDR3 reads CASSPPERGRTYNEQFF. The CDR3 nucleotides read TGCGCCAGCAGCCCACCGGAACGCGGGAGGACTTACAATGAGCAGTTCTTC.

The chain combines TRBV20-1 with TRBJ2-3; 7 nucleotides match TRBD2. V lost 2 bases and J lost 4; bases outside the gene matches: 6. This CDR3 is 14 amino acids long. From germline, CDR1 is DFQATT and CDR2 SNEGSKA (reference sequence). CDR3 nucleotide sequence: TGCAGTGCTAGATGGGGGAGGGCCTCAGATACGCAGTATTTT. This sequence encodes CSARWGRASDTQYF.

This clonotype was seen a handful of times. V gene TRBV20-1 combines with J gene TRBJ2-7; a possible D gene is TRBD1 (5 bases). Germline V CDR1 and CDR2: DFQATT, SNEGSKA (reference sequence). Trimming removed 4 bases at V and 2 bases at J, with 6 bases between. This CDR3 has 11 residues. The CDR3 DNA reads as TGCAGTGCTAAGGGGACCTACGAGCAGTACTTC. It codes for CSAKGTYEQYF.

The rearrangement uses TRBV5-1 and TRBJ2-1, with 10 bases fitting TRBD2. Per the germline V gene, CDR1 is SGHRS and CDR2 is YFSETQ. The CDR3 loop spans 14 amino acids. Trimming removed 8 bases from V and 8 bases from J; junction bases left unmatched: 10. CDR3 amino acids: CASKASGSIDEQFF. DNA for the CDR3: TGCGCCAGTAAGGCTAGCGGGAGTATAGATGAGCAGTTCTTC. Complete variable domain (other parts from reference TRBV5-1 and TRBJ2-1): KAGVTQTPRYLIKTRGQQVTLSCSPISGHRSVSWYQQTPGQGLQFLFEYFSETQRNKGNFPGRFSGRQFSNSRSEMNVSTLELGDSALYLCASKASGSIDEQFFGPGTRLTVL.

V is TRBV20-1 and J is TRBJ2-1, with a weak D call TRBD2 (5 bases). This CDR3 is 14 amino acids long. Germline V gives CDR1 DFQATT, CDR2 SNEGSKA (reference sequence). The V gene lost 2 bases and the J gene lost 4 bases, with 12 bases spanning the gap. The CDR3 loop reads CSARSSSFYNEQFF. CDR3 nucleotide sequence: TGCAGTGCTAGATCTAGCTCCTTTTACAATGAGCAGTTCTTC.

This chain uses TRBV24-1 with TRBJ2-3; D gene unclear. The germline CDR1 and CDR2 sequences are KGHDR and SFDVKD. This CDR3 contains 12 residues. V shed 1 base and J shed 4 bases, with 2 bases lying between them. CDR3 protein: CATSDFPDTQYF. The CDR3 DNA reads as TGTGCCACCAGTGATTTCCCAGATACGCAGTATTTT.

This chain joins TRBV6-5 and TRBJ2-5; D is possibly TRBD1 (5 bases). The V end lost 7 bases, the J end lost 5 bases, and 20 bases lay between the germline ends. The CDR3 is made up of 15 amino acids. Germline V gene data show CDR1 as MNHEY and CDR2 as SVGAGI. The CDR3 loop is CASTPGAFEVETQYF. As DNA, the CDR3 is TGTGCCAGCACCCCTGGGGCCTTTGAGGTTGAGACCCAGTACTTC.

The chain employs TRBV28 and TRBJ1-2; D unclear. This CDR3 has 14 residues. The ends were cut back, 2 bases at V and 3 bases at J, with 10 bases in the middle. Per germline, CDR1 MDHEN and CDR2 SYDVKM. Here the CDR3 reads CASSLGNSYYGYTF. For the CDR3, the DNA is TGTGCCAGCAGTTTAGGGAACAGCTACTATGGCTACACCTTC.

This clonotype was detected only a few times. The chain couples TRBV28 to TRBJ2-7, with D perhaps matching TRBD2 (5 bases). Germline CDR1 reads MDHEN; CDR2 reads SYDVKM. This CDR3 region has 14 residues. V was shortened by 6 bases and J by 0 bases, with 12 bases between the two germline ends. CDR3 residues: CASRTTRFSYEQYF. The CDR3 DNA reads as TGTGCCAGCAGAACCACTAGATTCTCCTACGAGCAGTACTTC.

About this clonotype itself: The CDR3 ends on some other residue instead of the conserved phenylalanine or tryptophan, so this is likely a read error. CDR3 region: CASSRVGGEGYTC. The CDR3 nucleotides read TGTGCCAGCAGTAGGGTCGGCGGGGAGGGCTACACCTGC. The chain is built from TRBV27 and TRBJ1-2; D is ambiguous. Trimming took 5 bases from V and 8 from J, leaving 15 bases between them. The CDR3 contains 13 residues. Looked up from germline, CDR1 is MNHEY and CDR2 is SMNVEV (reference sequence).